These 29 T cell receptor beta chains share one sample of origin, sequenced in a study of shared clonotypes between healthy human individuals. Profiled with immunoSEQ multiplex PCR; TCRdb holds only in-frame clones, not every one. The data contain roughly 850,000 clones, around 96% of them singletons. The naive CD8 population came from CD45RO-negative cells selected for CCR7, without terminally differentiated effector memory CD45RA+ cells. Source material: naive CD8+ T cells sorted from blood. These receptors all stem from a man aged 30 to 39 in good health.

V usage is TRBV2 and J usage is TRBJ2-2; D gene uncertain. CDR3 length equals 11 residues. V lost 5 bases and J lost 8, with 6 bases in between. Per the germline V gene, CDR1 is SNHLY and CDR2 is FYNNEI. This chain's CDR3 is CASSTAGELFF. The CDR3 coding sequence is TGTGCCAGCAGTACAGCAGGGGAGCTGTTTTTT.

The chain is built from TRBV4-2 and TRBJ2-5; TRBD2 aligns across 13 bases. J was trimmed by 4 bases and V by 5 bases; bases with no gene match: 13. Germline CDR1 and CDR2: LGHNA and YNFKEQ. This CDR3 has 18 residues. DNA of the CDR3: TGTGCCAGCAGCATGCACCTCGGACTAGCGGGAGCTAGAGAGACCCAGTACTTC. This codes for CASSMHLGLAGARETQYF.

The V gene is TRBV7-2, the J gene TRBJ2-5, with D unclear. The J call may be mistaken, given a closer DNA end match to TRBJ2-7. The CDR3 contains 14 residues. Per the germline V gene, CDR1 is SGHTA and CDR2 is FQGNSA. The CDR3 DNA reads TGTGCCAGCAGCTTAGTCTCCGGCGGCTACGAGCAGTACTTC. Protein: CASSLVSGGYEQYF.

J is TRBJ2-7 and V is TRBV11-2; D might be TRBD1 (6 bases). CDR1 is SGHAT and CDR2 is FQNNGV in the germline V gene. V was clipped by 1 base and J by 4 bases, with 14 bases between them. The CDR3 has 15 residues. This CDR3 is CASSLGGWGLYEQYF. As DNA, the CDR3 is TGTGCCAGCAGCTTAGGTGGCTGGGGGCTATACGAGCAGTACTTC.

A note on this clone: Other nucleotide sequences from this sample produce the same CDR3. CDR3 coding DNA: TGTGCCAGCAGCGTAGGGGGATCGAACACCGGGGAGCTGTTTTTT. Its protein is CASSVGGSNTGELFF. This rearrangement joins TRBV9 to TRBJ2-2; no firm D call. Trimming stripped 0 bases from V and 0 bases from J, with 6 bases between. The V gene's germline CDR1 is SGDLS and CDR2 YYNGEE. This CDR3 has 15 amino acids.

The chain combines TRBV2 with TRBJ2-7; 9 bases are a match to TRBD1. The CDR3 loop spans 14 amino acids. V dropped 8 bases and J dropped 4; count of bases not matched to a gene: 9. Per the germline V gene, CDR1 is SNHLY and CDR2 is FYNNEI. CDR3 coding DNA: TGTGCCAGCCATACAGGGACAGGGAGTTACGAGCAGTACTTC. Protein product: CASHTGTGSYEQYF.

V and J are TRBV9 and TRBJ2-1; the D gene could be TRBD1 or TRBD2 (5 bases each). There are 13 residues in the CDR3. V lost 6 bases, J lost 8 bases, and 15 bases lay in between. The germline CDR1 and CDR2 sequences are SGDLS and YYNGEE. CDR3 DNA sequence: TGTGCCAGCACGCGCAGTGGGGGTCATGAGCAGTTCTTC. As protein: CASTRSGGHEQFF.

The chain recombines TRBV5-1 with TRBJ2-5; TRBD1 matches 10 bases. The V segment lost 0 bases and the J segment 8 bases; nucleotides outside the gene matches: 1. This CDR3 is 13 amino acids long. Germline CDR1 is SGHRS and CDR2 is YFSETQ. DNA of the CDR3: TGCGCCAGCAGCTTGGGACAGGGGGCCACCCAGTACTTC. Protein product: CASSLGQGATQYF.

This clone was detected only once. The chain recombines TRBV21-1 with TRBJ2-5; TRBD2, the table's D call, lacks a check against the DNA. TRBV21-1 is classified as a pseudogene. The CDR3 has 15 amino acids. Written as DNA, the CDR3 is TGTGCCAGCAGCAAACACGGCGGGAGGGGAGAGACCCAGTACTTC. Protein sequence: CASSKHGGRGETQYF.

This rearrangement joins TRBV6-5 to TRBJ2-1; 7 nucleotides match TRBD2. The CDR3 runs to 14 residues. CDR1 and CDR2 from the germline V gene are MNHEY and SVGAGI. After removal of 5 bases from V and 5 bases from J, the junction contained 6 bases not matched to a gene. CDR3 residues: CASSGPSGHNEQFF. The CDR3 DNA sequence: TGTGCCAGCAGTGGCCCTAGCGGCCACAATGAGCAGTTCTTC.

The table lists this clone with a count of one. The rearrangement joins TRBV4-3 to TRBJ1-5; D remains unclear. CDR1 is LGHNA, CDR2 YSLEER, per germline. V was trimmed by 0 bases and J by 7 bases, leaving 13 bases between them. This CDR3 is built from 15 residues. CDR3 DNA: TGCGCCAGCAGCCAAGACTCCTCCGCTGGCCAGCCCCAGCATTTT. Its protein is CASSQDSSAGQPQHF.

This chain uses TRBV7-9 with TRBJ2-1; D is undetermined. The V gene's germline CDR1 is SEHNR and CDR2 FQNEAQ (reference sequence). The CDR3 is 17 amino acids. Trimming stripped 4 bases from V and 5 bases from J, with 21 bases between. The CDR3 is CASSSPHGTKKNNEQFF. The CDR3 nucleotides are TGTGCCAGCAGCTCCCCCCACGGCACCAAGAAGAACAATGAGCAGTTCTTC.

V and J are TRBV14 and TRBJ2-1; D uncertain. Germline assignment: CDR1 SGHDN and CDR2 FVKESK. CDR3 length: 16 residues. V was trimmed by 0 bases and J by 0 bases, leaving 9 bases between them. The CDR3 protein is CASSQDNYSSYNEQFF. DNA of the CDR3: TGTGCCAGCAGCCAAGACAACTACAGCTCCTACAATGAGCAGTTCTTC.

The chain's CDR3 is CASSSSGLAGSYEQYF. For the CDR3, the DNA is TGTGCCAGCAGTTCCTCGGGACTAGCGGGCTCCTACGAGCAGTACTTC. The V gene is TRBV27, the J gene TRBJ2-7; 12 nucleotides match TRBD2. CDR1 is MNHEY and CDR2 is SMNVEV in the germline V gene (reference sequence). The V segment lost 4 bases and the J segment 0 bases; nucleotides outside the gene matches: 4. This CDR3 is 16 amino acids long.

The CDR3 reads CASSLAGSASYNEQFF. CDR3 nucleotide sequence: TGTGCCAGCAGCTTAGCTGGGTCAGCTTCCTACAATGAGCAGTTCTTC. The gene calls are TRBV7-6 and TRBJ2-1; D not resolved. CDR1 and CDR2 (germline): SGHVS, FNYEAQ. With 0 bases removed from V and 1 base from J, the gap between germline ends came to 10 bases. The CDR3 covers 16 residues.

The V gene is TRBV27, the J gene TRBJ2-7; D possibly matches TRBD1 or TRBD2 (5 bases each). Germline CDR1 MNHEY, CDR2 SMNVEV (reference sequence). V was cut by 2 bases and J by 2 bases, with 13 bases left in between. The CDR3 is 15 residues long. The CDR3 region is CASSLLRDRTYEQYF. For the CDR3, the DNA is TGTGCCAGCAGTTTACTGAGGGACCGAACCTACGAGCAGTACTTC.

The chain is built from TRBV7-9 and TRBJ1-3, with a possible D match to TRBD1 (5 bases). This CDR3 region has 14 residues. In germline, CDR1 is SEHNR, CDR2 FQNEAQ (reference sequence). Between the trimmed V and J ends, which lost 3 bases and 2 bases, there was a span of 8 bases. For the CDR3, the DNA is TGTGCCAGCAGCTTGGACATGGCTGGAAACACCATATATTTT. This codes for CASSLDMAGNTIYF. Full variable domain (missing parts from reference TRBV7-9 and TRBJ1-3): DTGVSQNPRHKITKRGQNVTFRCDPISEHNRLYWYRQTLGQGPEFLTYFQNEAQLEKSRLLSDRFSAERPKGSFSTLEIQRTEQGDSAMYLCASSLDMAGNTIYFGEGSWLTVV.

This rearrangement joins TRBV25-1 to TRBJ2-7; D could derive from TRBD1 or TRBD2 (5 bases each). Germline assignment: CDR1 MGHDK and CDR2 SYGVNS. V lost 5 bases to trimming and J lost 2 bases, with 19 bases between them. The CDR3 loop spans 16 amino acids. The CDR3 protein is CASSRFPGTDPYEQYF. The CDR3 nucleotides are TGTGCCAGCAGTCGATTTCCCGGGACCGACCCCTACGAGCAGTACTTC.

CDR3 in amino acids: CASSNVQYNEQFF. CDR3 nucleotide sequence: TGTGCCAGCAGCAATGTCCAGTACAATGAGCAGTTCTTC. V usage is TRBV7-9 and J usage is TRBJ2-1, with D unresolved. This CDR3 is 13 amino acids long. V dropped 5 bases and J dropped 4 bases, with 9 bases sitting between them. CDR1 and CDR2 (germline): SEHNR, FQNEAQ (reference sequence).

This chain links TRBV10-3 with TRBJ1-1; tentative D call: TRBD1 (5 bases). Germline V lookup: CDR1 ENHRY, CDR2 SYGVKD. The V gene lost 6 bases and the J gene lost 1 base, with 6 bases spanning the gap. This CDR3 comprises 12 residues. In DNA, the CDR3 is TGTGCCATCAGCGGACAGAACACTGAAGCTTTCTTT. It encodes CAISGQNTEAFF.

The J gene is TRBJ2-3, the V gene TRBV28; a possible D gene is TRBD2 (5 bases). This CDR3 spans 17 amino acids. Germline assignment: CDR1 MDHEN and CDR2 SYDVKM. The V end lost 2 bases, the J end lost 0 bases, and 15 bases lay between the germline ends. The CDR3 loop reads CASSLGKAASSTDTQYF. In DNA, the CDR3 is TGTGCCAGCAGTTTAGGTAAAGCGGCCTCTAGCACAGATACGCAGTATTTT.

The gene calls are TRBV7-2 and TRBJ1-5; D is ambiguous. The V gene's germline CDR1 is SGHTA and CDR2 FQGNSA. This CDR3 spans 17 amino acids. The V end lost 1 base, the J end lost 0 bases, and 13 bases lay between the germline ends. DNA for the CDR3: TGTGCCAGCAGCTTAGGACCTATGGAACATAGCAATCAGCCCCAGCATTTT. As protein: CASSLGPMEHSNQPQHF. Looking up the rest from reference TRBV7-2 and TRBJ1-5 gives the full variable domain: GAGVSQSPSNKVTEKGKDVELRCDPISGHTALYWYRQSLGQGLEFLIYFQGNSAPDKSGLPSDRFSAERTGGSVSTLTIQRTQQEDSAVYLCASSLGPMEHSNQPQHFGDGTRLSIL.

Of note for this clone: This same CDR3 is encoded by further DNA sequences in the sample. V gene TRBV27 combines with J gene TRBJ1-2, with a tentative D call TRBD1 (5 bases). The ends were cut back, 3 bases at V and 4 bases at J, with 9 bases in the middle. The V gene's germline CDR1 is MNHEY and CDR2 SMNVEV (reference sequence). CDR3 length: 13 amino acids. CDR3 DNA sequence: TGTGCCAGCAGTTTGTGGCAGGGCTATGGCTACACCTTC. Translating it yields CASSLWQGYGYTF.

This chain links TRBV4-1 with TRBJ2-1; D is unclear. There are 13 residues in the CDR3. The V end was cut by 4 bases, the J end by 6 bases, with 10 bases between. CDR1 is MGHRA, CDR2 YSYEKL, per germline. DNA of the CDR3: TGCGCCAGCAGCCCGATGATCACCAATGAGCAGTTCTTC. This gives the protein CASSPMITNEQFF.

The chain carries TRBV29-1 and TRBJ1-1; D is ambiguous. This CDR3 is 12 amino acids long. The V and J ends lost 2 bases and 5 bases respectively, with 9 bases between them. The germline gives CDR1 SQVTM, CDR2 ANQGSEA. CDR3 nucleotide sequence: TGCAGCGTTGAACCCCGGGCAACTGAAGCTTTCTTT. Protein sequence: CSVEPRATEAFF.

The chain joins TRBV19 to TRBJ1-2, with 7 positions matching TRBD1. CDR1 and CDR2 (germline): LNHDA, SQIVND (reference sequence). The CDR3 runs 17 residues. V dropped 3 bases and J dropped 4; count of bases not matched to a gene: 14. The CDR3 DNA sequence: TGTGCCAGTAGTATGGTCTGGGGGGACAGATTGACCTATGGCTACACCTTC. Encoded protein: CASSMVWGDRLTYGYTF.

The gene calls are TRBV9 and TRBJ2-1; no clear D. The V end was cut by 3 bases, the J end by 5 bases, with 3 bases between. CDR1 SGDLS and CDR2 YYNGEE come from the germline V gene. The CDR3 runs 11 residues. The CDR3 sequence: CASSGDNEQFF. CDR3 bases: TGTGCCAGCAGCGGAGACAATGAGCAGTTCTTC. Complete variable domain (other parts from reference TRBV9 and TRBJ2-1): DSGVTQTPKHLITATGQRVTLRCSPRSGDLSVYWYQQSLDQGLQFLIQYYNGEERAKGNILERFSAQQFPDLHSELNLSSLELGDSALYFCASSGDNEQFFGPGTRLTVL.

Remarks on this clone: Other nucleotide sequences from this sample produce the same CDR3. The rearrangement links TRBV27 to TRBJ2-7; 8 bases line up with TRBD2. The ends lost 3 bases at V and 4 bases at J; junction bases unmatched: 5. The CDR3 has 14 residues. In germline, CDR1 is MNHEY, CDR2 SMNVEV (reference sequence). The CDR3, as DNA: TGTGCCAGCAGTTTCTCGGGAGGGGGGTACGAGCAGTACTTC. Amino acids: CASSFSGGGYEQYF.

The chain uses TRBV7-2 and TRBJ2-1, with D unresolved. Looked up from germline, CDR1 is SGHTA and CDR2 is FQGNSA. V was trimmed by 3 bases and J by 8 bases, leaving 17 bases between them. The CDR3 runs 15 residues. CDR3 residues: CASSLGIVVPDEQFF. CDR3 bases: TGTGCCAGCAGCTTGGGCATAGTGGTGCCAGATGAGCAGTTCTTC.